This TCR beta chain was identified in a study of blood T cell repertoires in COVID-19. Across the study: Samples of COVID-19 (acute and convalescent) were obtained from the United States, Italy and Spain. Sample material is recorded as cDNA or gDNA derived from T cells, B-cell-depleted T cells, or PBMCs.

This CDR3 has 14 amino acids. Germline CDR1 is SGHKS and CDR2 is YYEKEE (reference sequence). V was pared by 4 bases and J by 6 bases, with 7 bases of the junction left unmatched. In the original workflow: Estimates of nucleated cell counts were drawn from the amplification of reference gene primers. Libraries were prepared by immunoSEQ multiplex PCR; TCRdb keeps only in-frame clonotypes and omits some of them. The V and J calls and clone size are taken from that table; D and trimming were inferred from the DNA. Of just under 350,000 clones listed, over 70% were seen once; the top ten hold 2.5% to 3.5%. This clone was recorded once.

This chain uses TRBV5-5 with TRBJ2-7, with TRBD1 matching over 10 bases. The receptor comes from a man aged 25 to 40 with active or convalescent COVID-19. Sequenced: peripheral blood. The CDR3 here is CASSPWTGGPEQYF. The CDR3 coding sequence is TGTGCCAGCAGCCCCTGGACAGGGGGGCCCGAGCAGTACTTC.